The 5 T cell receptor beta chains reported below all come from one sample, sequenced in a study of immune evolution from preneoplasia to lung adenocarcinoma. Clones were sequenced by immunoSEQ multiplex PCR, and TCRdb holds only the in-frame ones, with some missing. The table records about 8,800 clones, 77% of them present only once. The sequenced sample was FFPE lung adenocarcinoma in situ tissue. The source of these receptors is a person aged 55-80 years with lung adenocarcinoma.

This sequence joins TRBV5-4 and TRBJ2-1; 10 bases match TRBD2. Germline V gives CDR1 SGHNT, CDR2 YYREEE (reference sequence). The CDR3 length is 16 residues. V was pared by 0 bases and J by 6 bases, with 6 bases of the junction left unmatched. The CDR3 DNA reads TGTGCCAGCAGCTTGGCCGGGGCTAGCGGGGGCAATGAGCAGTTCTTC. It yields the protein CASSLAGASGGNEQFF.

V and J are TRBV6-5 and TRBJ1-3, with 7 bases matching TRBD1. Germline assignment: CDR1 MNHEY and CDR2 SVGAGI. The CDR3 covers 13 residues. V lost 4 bases, J lost 10 bases, and 7 bases stayed unmatched. For the CDR3, the DNA is TGTGCCAGCAGTTCGGCGGCGACAGGGACCATATATTTT. It encodes CASSSAATGTIYF.

This clone was seen a handful of times. The V and J genes are TRBV5-6 and TRBJ1-1, with D hard to call. Deletions cut 6 bases from V and 1 base from J, with 19 bases between. Germline V gives CDR1 SGHDT, CDR2 YYEEEE. The CDR3 runs 16 residues. Here the CDR3 DNA reads TGTGCCAGCACCTTTACCGAGGGAGATCCGAACACTGAAGCTTTCTTT. Translation gives CASTFTEGDPNTEAFF.

This clone appeared once. J is TRBJ2-7 and V is TRBV5-4, with D perhaps given as TRBD1 or TRBD2 (5 bases each). CDR3 size: 13 residues. In germline, CDR1 is SGHNT, CDR2 YYREEE (reference sequence). V was shortened by 4 bases and J by 3 bases, with 11 bases between the two germline ends. In DNA form, the CDR3 reads TGTGCCAGCAGCACCGGGACCATCTACGAGCAGTACTTC. It is translated as CASSTGTIYEQYF.

In this sample, this clone turned up once. This chain connects TRBV4-3 to TRBJ2-5; 7 nucleotides align to TRBD1. This CDR3 spans 15 amino acids. Per germline, CDR1 LGHNA and CDR2 YSLEER. Germline trimming cut 0 bases from V and 7 bases from J; bases unmatched to any gene: 8. The CDR3 reads CASSQDRGGLGTQYF. The CDR3 DNA follows: TGCGCCAGCAGCCAAGACAGAGGGGGCCTTGGGACCCAGTACTTC.